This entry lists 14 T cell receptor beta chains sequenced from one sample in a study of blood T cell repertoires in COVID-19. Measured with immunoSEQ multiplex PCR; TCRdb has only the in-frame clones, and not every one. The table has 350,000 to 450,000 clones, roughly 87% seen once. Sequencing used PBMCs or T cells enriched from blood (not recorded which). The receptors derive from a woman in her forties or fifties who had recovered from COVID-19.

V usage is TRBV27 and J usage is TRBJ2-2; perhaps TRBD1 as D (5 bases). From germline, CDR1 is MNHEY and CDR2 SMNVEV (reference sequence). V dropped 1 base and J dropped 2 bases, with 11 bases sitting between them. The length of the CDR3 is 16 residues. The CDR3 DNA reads TGTGCCAGCAGTTTATGGGCAGGGTCAAACACCGGGGAGCTGTTTTTT. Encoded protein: CASSLWAGSNTGELFF.

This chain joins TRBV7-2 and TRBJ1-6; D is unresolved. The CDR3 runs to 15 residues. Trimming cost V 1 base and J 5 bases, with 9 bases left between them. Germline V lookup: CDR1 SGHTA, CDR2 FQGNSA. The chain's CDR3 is CASSLGRSHNSPLHF. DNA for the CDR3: TGTGCCAGCAGCTTAGGTCGTAGCCATAATTCACCCCTCCACTTT.

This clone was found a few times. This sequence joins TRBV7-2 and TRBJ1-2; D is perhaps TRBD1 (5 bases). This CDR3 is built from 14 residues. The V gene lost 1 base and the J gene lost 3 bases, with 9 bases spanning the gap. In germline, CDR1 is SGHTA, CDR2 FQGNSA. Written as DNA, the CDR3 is TGTGCCAGCAGCTTAGAGTGGGACTACTATGGCTACACCTTC. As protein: CASSLEWDYYGYTF.

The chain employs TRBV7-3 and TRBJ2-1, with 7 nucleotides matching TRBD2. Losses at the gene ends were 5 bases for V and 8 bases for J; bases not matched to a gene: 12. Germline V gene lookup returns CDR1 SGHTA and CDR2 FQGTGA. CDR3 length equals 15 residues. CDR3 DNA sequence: TGTGCCAGCAGCGGGTCTAGCGGTAAGGCGGATGAGCAGTTCTTC. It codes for CASSGSSGKADEQFF.

In DNA, the CDR3 is TGTGCCAGCTCAGAGGACAGGGCTGAAGCTTTCTTT. Translated, it gives CASSEDRAEAFF. The J gene is TRBJ1-1, the V gene TRBV18; TRBD1 agrees at 8 bases. With 5 bases clipped from V and 6 bases from J, the junction kept 2 bases outside the gene matches. The germline CDR1 and CDR2 sequences are KGHSH and LQKENI. The CDR3 length is 12 residues.

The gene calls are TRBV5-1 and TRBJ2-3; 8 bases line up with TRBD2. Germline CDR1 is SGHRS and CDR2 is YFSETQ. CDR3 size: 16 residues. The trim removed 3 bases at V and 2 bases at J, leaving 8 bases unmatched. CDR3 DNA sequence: TGCGCCAGCAGCTCGGGGGGGAGGATGGTCACAGATACGCAGTATTTT. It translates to CASSSGGRMVTDTQYF.

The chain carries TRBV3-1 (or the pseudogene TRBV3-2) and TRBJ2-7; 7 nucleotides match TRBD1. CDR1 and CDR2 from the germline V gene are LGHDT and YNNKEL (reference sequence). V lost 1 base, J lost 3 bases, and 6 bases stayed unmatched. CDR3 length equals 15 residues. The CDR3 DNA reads TGTGCCAGCAGCCAAGGAGGGCAGGGGGTCTACGAGCAGTACTTC. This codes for CASSQGGQGVYEQYF.

CDR3 DNA sequence: TGCGCCAGCAGCCAACTAGGCGGGGATCTTGGCTACACCTTC. Protein product: CASSQLGGDLGYTF. The chain is built from TRBV4-3 and TRBJ1-2; no clear D gene. V was trimmed by 2 bases and J by 7 bases, leaving 14 bases between them. CDR1 is LGHNA, CDR2 YSLEER, per germline. The CDR3 length is 14 residues.

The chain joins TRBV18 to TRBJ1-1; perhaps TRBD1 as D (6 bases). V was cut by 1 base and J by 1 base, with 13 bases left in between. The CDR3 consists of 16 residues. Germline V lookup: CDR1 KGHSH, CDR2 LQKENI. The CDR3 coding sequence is TGTGCCAGCTCACCACGTGCGGCGGGGGCGAACACTGAAGCTTTCTTT. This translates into CASSPRAAGANTEAFF. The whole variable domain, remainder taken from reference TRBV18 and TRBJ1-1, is NAGVMQNPRHLVRRRGQEARLRCSPMKGHSHVYWYRQLPEEGLKFMVYLQKENIIDESGMPKERFSAEFPKEGPSILRIQQVVRGDSAAYFCASSPRAAGANTEAFFGQGTRLTVV.

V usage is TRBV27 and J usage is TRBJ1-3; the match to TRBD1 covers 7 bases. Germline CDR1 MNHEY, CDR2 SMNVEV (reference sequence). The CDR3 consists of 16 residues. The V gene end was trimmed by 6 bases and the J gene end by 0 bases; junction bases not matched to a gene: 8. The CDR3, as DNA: TGTGCCAGCAGCCAAGGGGCAGGGGGCTCTGGAAACACCATATATTTT. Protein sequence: CASSQGAGGSGNTIYF.

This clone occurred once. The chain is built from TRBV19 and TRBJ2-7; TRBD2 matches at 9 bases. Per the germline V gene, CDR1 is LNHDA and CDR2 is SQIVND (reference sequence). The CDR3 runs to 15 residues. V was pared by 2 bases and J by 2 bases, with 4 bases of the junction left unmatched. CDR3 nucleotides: TGTGCCAGTAGTATAATGGCTAGCGGGACCTACGAGCAGTACTTC. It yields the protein CASSIMASGTYEQYF.

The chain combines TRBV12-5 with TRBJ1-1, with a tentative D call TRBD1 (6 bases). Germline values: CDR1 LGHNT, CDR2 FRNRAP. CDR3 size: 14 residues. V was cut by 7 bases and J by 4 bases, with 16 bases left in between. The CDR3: CASAPSGGGTEAFF. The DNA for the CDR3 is TGTGCTAGTGCCCCTTCGGGAGGGGGCACTGAAGCTTTCTTT.

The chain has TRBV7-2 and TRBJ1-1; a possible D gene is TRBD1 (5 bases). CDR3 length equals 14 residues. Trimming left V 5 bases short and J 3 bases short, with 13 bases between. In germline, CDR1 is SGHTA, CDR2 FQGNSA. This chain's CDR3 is CASSRDWFDTEAFF. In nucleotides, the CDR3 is TGTGCCAGCAGCCGGGACTGGTTCGACACTGAAGCTTTCTTT.

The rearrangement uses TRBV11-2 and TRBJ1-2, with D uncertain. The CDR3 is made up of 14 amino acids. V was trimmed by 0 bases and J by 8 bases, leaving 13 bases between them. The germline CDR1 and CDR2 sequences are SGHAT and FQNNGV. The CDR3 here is CASSLDGSSEGYTF. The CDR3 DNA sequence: TGTGCCAGCAGCTTAGACGGGTCCTCGGAAGGCTACACCTTC. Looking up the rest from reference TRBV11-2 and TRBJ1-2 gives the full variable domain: EAGVAQSPRYKIIEKRQSVAFWCNPISGHATLYWYQQILGQGPKLLIQFQNNGVVDDSQLPKDRFSAERLKGVDSTLKIQPAKLEDSAVYLCASSLDGSSEGYTFGSGTRLTVV.